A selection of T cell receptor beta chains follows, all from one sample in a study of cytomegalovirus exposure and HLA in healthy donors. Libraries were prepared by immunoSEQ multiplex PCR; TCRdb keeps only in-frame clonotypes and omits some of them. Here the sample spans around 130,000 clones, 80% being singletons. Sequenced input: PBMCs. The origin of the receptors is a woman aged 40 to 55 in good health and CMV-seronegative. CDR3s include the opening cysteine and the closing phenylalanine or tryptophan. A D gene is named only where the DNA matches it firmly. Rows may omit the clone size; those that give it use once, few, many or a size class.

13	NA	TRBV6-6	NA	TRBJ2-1	CASSYSNFDEQFF	TGTGCCAGCAGTTACTCGAACTTCGATGAGCAGTTCTTC
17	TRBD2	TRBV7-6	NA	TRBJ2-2	CASSLDPSGRVGGELFF	TGTGCCAGCAGCTTAGACCCTAGCGGGAGGGTCGGCGGGGAGCTGTTTTTT
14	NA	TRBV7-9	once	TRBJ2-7	CASSARENSYEQYF	TGTGCCAGCAGCGCAAGAGAGAATTCCTACGAGCAGTACTTC
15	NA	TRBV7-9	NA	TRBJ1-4	CASRPQGLSNEKLFF	TGTGCCAGCAGACCACAGGGCCTTTCTAATGAAAAACTGTTTTTT
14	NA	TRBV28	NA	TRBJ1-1	CASRNPGPGRGAFF	TGTGCCAGCAGAAATCCGGGCCCCGGAAGGGGAGCTTTCTTT
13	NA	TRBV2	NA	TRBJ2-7	CASRVGLIYEQYF	TGTGCCAGCAGGGTCGGACTTATCTACGAGCAGTACTTC
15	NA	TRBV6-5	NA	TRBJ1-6	CASRPPIGPNSPLHF	TGTGCCAGCAGACCCCCTATCGGTCCGAATTCACCCCTCCACTTT
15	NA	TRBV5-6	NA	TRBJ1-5	CASSLAVSSNQPQHF	TGTGCCAGCAGCTTGGCGGTGTCTAGCAATCAGCCCCAGCATTTT
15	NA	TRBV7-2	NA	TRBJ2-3	CASSLAGQGTDTQYF	TGTGCCAGCAGCTTAGCAGGGCAGGGGACAGATACGCAGTATTTT
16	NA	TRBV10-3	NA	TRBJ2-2	CAISEKVGAGAGELFF	TGTGCCATCAGTGAAAAGGTTGGGGCAGGGGCCGGGGAGCTGTTTTTT
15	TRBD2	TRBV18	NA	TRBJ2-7	CASSRGLARSYEQYF	TGTGCCAGCTCACGGGGACTAGCGCGTTCCTACGAGCAGTACTTC
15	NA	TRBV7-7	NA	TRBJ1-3	CASSPGPLSGNTIYF	TGTGCTAGCAGCCCCGGTCCACTCTCTGGAAACACCATATATTTT
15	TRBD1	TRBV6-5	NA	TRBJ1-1	CSSSYGDRDDTEAFF	TGTTCCAGCAGTTACGGGGACAGGGATGACACTGAAGCTTTCTTT
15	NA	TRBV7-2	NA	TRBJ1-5	CASSLDRVSNQPQHF	TGTGCCAGCAGCTTAGACAGGGTTAGCAATCAGCCCCAGCATTTT